This passage covers 5 T cell receptor beta chains from one sample sequenced in a study of graft-versus-host responses after intestinal transplantation (dated by TCRdb to 2020 to 2022). Library prep was done by the immunoSEQ multiplex PCR assay. TCRdb holds this immuneACCESS table with in-frame rearrangements only. Some clones are missing; in checked studies, unresolved V genes explain under half, and the rest has no known cause. The sample table lists 4,500 to 6,000 clones, about two thirds of them with a count of one. The top ten clonotypes cover around 40% of the sample. Sequencing used PBMCs, obtained almost 330 days after intestinal transplant. All receptors derive from a human patient who received an intestinal transplant, so some T cells may come from the graft donor.

V gene TRBV6-5 combines with J gene TRBJ1-1; TRBD1 matches 7 bases. CDR1 MNHEY and CDR2 SVGAGI come from the germline V gene. J lost 3 bases, V lost 3 bases, and 7 bases had no gene match. CDR3 size: 15 residues. The CDR3 loop reads CASSYLDRAHTEAFF. The DNA for the CDR3 is TGTGCCAGCAGTTATCTCGACAGGGCCCACACTGAAGCTTTCTTT.

The chain combines TRBV13 with TRBJ1-1, with TRBD1 matching over 10 bases. Germline loops: CDR1 PRHDT, CDR2 FYEKMQ (reference sequence). V was pared by 3 bases and J by 3 bases, with 1 base of the junction left unmatched. The length of the CDR3 is 14 residues. CDR3 in amino acids: CASSLGQGYTEAFF. CDR3 sequence (DNA): TGTGCCAGCAGCTTGGGACAGGGGTACACTGAAGCTTTCTTT.

V and J are TRBV5-1 and TRBJ2-2; D is perhaps TRBD1 (5 bases). V lost 4 bases to trimming and J lost 0 bases, with 10 bases between them. Germline CDR1 is SGHRS and CDR2 is YFSETQ. The CDR3 runs 15 residues. The CDR3 DNA sequence: TGCGCCAGCAGCCCGGCAGGGCCGAACACCGGGGAGCTGTTTTTT. Amino acid sequence: CASSPAGPNTGELFF.

The rearrangement uses TRBV6-4 and TRBJ2-3; D unresolved. The CDR3 totals 14 residues. Germline CDR1 is MRHNA and CDR2 is SNTAGT. Trimming took 0 bases from V and 2 from J, leaving 6 bases between them. For the CDR3, the DNA is TGTGCCAGCAGTGACTCGGCAGACACAGATACGCAGTATTTT. The encoded protein is CASSDSADTDTQYF.

The chain recombines TRBV7-7 with TRBJ2-6; D not resolved. This CDR3 spans 18 amino acids. The ends were cut back, 5 bases at V and 5 bases at J, with 22 bases in the middle. CDR1 is SSHAT, CDR2 FNYEAQ, per germline (reference sequence). The CDR3 DNA sequence: TGTGCCAGCAGCAGACTTAGTAAGTGCCACAGTCGGGCCAACGTCCTGACTTTC. This translates into CASSRLSKCHSRANVLTF. Looking up the rest from reference TRBV7-7 and TRBJ2-6 gives the full variable domain: GAGVSQSPRYKVTKRGQDVTLRCDPISSHATLYWYQQALGQGPEFLTYFNYEAQPDKSGLPSDRFSAERPEGSISTLTIQRTEQRDSAMYRCASSRLSKCHSRANVLTFGAGSRLTVL.